The sample holds one count of the clone carrying this T cell receptor beta chain. Its matching antigen is unknown. This sample was taken from a study of response to subunit inactivated influenza vaccine. Findings of the study overall: Authors suggested each seasonal influenza vaccination recruits few new T cells.

The V gene end was trimmed by 4 bases and the J gene end by 5 bases; junction bases not matched to a gene: 7. This CDR3 is built from 17 residues. Germline V gene data show CDR1 as ENHRY and CDR2 as SYGVKD. A single record per CDR3 protein comes from TCRdb applying MiXCR to the RT-PCR reads. Of around 790,000 distinct CDR3 sequences listed, 21% were seen once; the top ten hold roughly 10%. The V gene is TRBV10-3, the J gene TRBJ2-5, with TRBD2 identical over 16 bases. Here the sequenced sample was PBMCs from blood, taken less than 6 days after vaccination. This receptor was identified in a middle-aged man who received an inactivated influenza vaccine. The CDR3 bases are TGTGCCATCAGTGGGGGACTAGCGGGAGGGAGAGTGGAGACCCAGTACTTC. It yields the protein CAISGGLAGGRVETQYF.